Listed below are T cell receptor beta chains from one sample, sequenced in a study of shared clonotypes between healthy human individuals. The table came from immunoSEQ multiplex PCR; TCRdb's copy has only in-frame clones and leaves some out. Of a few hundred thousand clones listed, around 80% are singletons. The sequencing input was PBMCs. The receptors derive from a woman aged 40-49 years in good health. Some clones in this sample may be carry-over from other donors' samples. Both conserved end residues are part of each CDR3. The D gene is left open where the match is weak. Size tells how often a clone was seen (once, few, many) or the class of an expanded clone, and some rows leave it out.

CASSLQGNFYEQYF TGCGCCAGCAGCTTACAGGGGAACTTTTACGAGCAGTACTTC TRBV5-1 TRBD1 . 14 TRBJ2-7
CASSYVREAFF TGTGCCAGCAGTTACGTTAGAGAAGCTTTCTTT TRBV6-6 . . 11 TRBJ1-1
CASSSRRYTEAFF TGTGCCAGCAGCAGTCGGAGGTACACTGAAGCTTTCTTT TRBV11-2 . . 13 TRBJ1-1
CAISERTGWTGELFF TGTGCCATCAGTGAGAGGACAGGGTGGACCGGGGAGCTGTTTTTT TRBV10-3 TRBD1 few 15 TRBJ2-2
CASSLAKGSYNEQFF TGTGCCAGCAGCTTAGCAAAGGGGTCGTACAATGAGCAGTTCTTC TRBV7-2 . . 15 TRBJ2-1
CASSLNVENIQYF TGTGCCAGCAGCTTAAATGTGGAAAACATTCAGTACTTC TRBV11-2 . . 13 TRBJ2-4
CASSAVRTASYGYTF TGTGCCAGCAGCGCGGTACGGACAGCCAGTTATGGCTACACCTTC TRBV5-6 . . 15 TRBJ1-2
CASSEAGTGSYEQYF TGTGCCAGCAGCGAGGCCGGGACAGGGTCCTACGAGCAGTACTTC TRBV9 TRBD1 . 15 TRBJ2-7
CASSFWGSGNTIYF TGTGCCAGCAGCTTCTGGGGTTCTGGAAACACCATATATTTT TRBV5-6 . . 14 TRBJ1-3
CASSFGTVNVGELFF TGTGCCAGCAGTTTCGGGACAGTCAATGTGGGGGAGCTGTTTTTT TRBV28 TRBD1 . 15 TRBJ2-2
CASRDRRASYSGYTF TGCGCCAGCAGAGATCGACGGGCATCCTACTCTGGCTACACCTTC TRBV10-2 . . 15 TRBJ1-2
CASSCPQAGSTDTQYF TGTGCCAGCAGTTGCCCCCAGGCGGGATCGACGGATACGCAGTATTTT TRBV27 . . 16 TRBJ2-3
CASSFGGGQETQYF TGTGCCAGCAGCTTCGGGGGAGGCCAAGAGACCCAGTACTTC TRBV5-6 . once 14 TRBJ2-5
CASSQGQAAHNYGYTF TGTGCCAGCAGCCAAGGACAGGCCGCGCATAACTATGGCTACACCTTC TRBV5-4 TRBD1 . 16 TRBJ1-2
CAIRSDSSGNTIYF TGTGCCATCAGGTCAGACAGCTCTGGAAACACCATATATTTT TRBV10-3 . . 14 TRBJ1-3
CATVGQAMNTEAFF TGTGCCACCGTGGGACAGGCAATGAACACTGAAGCTTTCTTT TRBV10-3 TRBD1 . 14 TRBJ1-1
CASSVAGTQETQYF TGTGCCAGCAGCGTAGCCGGGACCCAAGAGACCCAGTACTTC TRBV9 . . 14 TRBJ2-5
CAWSPLANEQFF TGTGCCTGGAGTCCCCTAGCGAATGAGCAGTTCTTC TRBV30 . few 12 TRBJ2-1
CASSSTDRGRGNEQFF TGTGCCAGCAGCTCCACGGACAGGGGGCGTGGTAATGAGCAGTTCTTC TRBV7-9 TRBD1 . 16 TRBJ2-1
CATLTGTNTEAFF TGTGCCACCCTGACAGGGACGAACACTGAAGCTTTCTTT TRBV6-5 TRBD1 . 13 TRBJ1-1
CASSPEGGDIQPQHF TGCGCCAGCAGCCCCGAGGGGGGGGACATTCAGCCCCAGCATTTT TRBV5-1 . . 15 TRBJ1-5
CASSADYSGNTIYF TGCGCCAGCAGCGCTGACTACTCTGGAAACACCATATATTTT TRBV5-1 . . 14 TRBJ1-3
CASSFSMGQGNSYEQYF TGTGCCAGCAGTTTCTCCATGGGACAGGGTAACTCCTACGAGCAGTACTTC TRBV27 TRBD1 . 17 TRBJ2-7
CASSPGQGREKLFF TGCGCCAGCAGCCCAGGACAGGGGCGGGAAAAACTGTTTTTT TRBV4-3 TRBD1 . 14 TRBJ1-4
CASSFGSSYNSPLHF TGTGCCAGCAGTTTCGGGAGCTCCTATAATTCACCCCTCCACTTT TRBV28 . . 15 TRBJ1-6
CASSRFGGQETQYF TGTGCCAGCAGCCGATTCGGGGGGCAAGAGACCCAGTACTTC TRBV14 TRBD2 . 14 TRBJ2-5
CASSLPDSEIYSYEQYF TGTGCCAGCAGTTTACCCGATAGCGAGATCTACTCCTACGAGCAGTACTTC TRBV28 . few 17 TRBJ2-7
CASLRDRGENTIYF TGTGCCTCTCTGAGGGACAGGGGAGAAAACACCATATATTTT TRBV10-3 TRBD1 many 14 TRBJ1-3
CASRGHHNEQFF TGCGCCAGCAGGGGGCATCACAATGAGCAGTTCTTC TRBV4-3 . . 12 TRBJ2-1
CASSQDKYRETQYF TGCGCCAGCAGCCAAGATAAGTACCGAGAGACCCAGTACTTC TRBV4-3 . . 14 TRBJ2-5
CASSGVGVWRENQETQYF TGTGCCAGCAGTGGCGTAGGTGTGTGGCGGGAGAACCAAGAGACCCAGTACTTC TRBV28 TRBD2 . 18 TRBJ2-5
CASSRDRGVYGYTF TGTGCCAGCAGCCGGGACAGGGGTGTCTATGGCTACACCTTC TRBV5-6 TRBD1 . 14 TRBJ1-2
CASSLEGGRASGANVLTF TGTGCCAGCAGCTTGGAAGGCGGGAGGGCCTCTGGGGCCAACGTCCTGACTTTC TRBV5-8 TRBD2 . 18 TRBJ2-6
CASRGRTGNTIYF TGTGCCAGCAGGGGTAGGACTGGAAACACCATATATTTT TRBV7-9 . once 13 TRBJ1-3
CASLDRAGNTIYF TGTGCCAGCCTCGACAGGGCTGGAAACACCATATATTTT TRBV28 TRBD1 . 13 TRBJ1-3
CATSRSEEANYGYTF TGTGCCACCAGCAGATCCGAGGAGGCTAACTATGGCTACACCTTC TRBV15 . . 15 TRBJ1-2
CASSLPWTIRTYNEQFF TGTGCCAGCAGCTTACCCTGGACTATAAGGACGTACAATGAGCAGTTCTTC TRBV7-8 . . 17 TRBJ2-1
CASSPAGLAIAEQYF TGTGCCAGCAGCCCGGCCGGACTAGCAATCGCCGAGCAGTACTTC TRBV27 TRBD2 . 15 TRBJ2-7
CASSLGLDNEQFF TGTGCCAGCAGCTTGGGCCTGGACAATGAGCAGTTCTTC TRBV11-2 . . 13 TRBJ2-1
CASRRGEMVAEAFF TGTGCCAGCAGGAGGGGGGAGATGGTGGCTGAAGCTTTCTTT TRBV5-5 . . 14 TRBJ1-1
CASSSWTSGRAGSYEQYF TGTGCCAGCAGCTCCTGGACTAGCGGGAGGGCCGGATCCTACGAGCAGTACTTC TRBV11-2 TRBD2 . 18 TRBJ2-7
CASSPPGANVLTF TGTGCCAGCAGCCCCCCCGGGGCCAACGTCCTGACTTTC TRBV7-3 . . 13 TRBJ2-6
CASREPGLAAFF TGTGCCAGTAGGGAACCGGGACTAGCCGCGTTCTTC TRBV19 TRBD2 . 12 TRBJ2-1
CASSAGDRGNNEQFF TGTGCCAGCAGCGCCGGGGACAGGGGAAACAATGAGCAGTTCTTC TRBV9 TRBD1 . 15 TRBJ2-1
CSVGGYETQYF TGCAGCGTTGGGGGGTATGAGACCCAGTACTTC TRBV29-1 . few 11 TRBJ2-5
CASSLAVLNRVSSYNEQFF TGTGCCAGCAGCTTAGCGGTGTTGAACCGGGTGAGCTCCTACAATGAGCAGTTCTTC TRBV7-6 . . 19 TRBJ2-1
CASSRPGTGADTQYF TGCGCCAGCAGCCGACCCGGGACAGGGGCGGATACGCAGTATTTT TRBV5-1 TRBD1 . 15 TRBJ2-3
CASSLLAGGVDEQFF TGTGCTAGCAGCTTATTAGCGGGAGGGGTGGATGAGCAGTTCTTC TRBV7-7 TRBD2 . 15 TRBJ2-1
CAWTGLRVNYGYTF TGTGCCTGGACAGGGCTGCGCGTTAACTATGGCTACACCTTC TRBV30 . . 14 TRBJ1-2
CASSDLGGTIYF TGTGCCAGTAGCGACCTGGGCGGCACCATATATTTT TRBV19 . . 12 TRBJ1-3
CASSLEGRLEKLFF TGCGCCAGCAGCTTGGAGGGACGGCTAGAAAAACTGTTTTTT TRBV5-1 . . 14 TRBJ1-4
CASSLEASGSSYNEQFF TGCGCCAGCAGCTTGGAGGCCAGCGGGAGCTCCTACAATGAGCAGTTCTTC TRBV5-1 TRBD2 few 17 TRBJ2-1
CASSPRTATEAFF TGCGCCAGCAGTCCTAGGACAGCTACAGAAGCTTTCTTT TRBV10-1 . once 13 TRBJ1-1
CASSLGGTSGSSYNEQFF TGCGCCAGCAGCTTGGGTGGGACTAGCGGGAGCTCCTACAATGAGCAGTTCTTC TRBV5-1 TRBD2 few 18 TRBJ2-1
CATSREGGSTYEQYF TGTGCCACCAGCAGAGAGGGCGGTTCCACCTACGAGCAGTACTTC TRBV15 . . 15 TRBJ2-7
CASREETGWGNTIYF TGTGCCAGCAGGGAAGAAACAGGGTGGGGAAACACCATATATTTT TRBV2 . . 15 TRBJ1-3
CSDPRLAGVFRNEQFF TGCAGCGACCCTAGATTAGCGGGAGTTTTCCGGAATGAGCAGTTCTTC TRBV29-1 TRBD2 . 16 TRBJ2-1
CASSPHIYEQYF TGTGCCAGCAGCCCGCACATATACGAGCAGTACTTC TRBV28 . once 12 TRBJ2-7